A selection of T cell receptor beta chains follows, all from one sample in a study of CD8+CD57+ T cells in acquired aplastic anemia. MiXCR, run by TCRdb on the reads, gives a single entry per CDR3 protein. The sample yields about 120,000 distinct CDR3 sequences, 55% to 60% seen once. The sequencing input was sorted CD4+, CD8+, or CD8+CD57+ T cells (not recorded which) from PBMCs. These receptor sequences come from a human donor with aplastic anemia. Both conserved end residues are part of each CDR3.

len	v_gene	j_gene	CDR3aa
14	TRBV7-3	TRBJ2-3	CASSRDRSTDTQYF
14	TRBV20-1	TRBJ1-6	CSARDRVGNSPLHF
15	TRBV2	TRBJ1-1	CASSVGGQGTTEAFF
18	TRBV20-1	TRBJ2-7	CSASPDLVGVAGEREQYF
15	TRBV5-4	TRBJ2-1	CASSAPYLGDNEQFF
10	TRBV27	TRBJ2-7	CASGLYEQHF
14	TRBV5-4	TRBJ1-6	CASSLGQSSSPLHF
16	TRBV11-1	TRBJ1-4	CASSLDTGLTNEKLFF
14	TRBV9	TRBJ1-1	CASSVPYPNTEAFF
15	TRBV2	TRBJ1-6	CASTRRGAGGSPLHF
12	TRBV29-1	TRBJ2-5	CSVVRQEETQYF
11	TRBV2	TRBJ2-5	CASSDTGALTF
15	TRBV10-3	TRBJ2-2	CAISLAGVGTGELFF
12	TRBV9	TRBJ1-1	CASMGMNTEAFF
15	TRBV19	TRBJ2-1	CASSIVQGTGNEQFF
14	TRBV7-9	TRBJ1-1	CASSFSGANTEAFF
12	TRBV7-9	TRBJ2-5	CASSTGLLLQYF
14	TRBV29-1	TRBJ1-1	CSVGLQAQNTEAFF
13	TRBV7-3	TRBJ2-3	CASSLKGGDTQYF
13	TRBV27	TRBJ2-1	CAGSWGTPNEQFF
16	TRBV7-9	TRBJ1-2	CASSLAAEGFNYGYTF
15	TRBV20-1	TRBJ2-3	CSATFLAGGRETQYF
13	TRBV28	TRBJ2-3	CASSFRGTDTQYF
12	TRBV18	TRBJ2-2	CASDKVTGELFF
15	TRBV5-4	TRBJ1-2	CASSLDRAPYNGYTF
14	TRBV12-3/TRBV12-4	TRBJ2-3	CASRTGQFQDTQYF
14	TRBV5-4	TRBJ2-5	CASSLGQNQETQYF
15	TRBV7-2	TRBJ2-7	CASSSRTGGAYEQYF
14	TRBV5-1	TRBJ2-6	CASSLILGANVLTF
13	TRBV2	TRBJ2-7	CASKHRGSYEQYF
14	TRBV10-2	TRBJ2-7	CASSVGGGRGEQYF
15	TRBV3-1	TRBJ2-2	CASSPLYRGNGELFF
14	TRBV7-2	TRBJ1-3	CASSLARGGNTIYF
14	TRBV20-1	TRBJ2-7	CSARDHRIFYEQYF
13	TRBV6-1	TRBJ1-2	CASSLDRVDGYTF
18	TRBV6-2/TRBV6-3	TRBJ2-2	CASSYSMGSGGAPGELFF
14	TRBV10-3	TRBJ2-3	CAISVGLGTDTQYF
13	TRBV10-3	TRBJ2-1	CAISVLAGNEQFF
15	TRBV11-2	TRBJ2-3	CASSQPRSSTDTQYF
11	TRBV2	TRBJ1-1	CASSEAWGAFF
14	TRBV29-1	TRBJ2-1	CSVQGLAGPNEQFF
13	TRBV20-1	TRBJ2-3	CSAHRGRTDTQYF
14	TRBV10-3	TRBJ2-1	CAIKGGSRENEQFF
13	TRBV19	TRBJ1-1	CASSIDGRTEAFF
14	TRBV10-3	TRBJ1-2	CAISEETDRHGYTF
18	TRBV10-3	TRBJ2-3	CAISESKGLAHSTDTQYF
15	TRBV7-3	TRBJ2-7	CASSQLLAGVDEQYF
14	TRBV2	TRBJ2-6	CASSQSSGANVLTF